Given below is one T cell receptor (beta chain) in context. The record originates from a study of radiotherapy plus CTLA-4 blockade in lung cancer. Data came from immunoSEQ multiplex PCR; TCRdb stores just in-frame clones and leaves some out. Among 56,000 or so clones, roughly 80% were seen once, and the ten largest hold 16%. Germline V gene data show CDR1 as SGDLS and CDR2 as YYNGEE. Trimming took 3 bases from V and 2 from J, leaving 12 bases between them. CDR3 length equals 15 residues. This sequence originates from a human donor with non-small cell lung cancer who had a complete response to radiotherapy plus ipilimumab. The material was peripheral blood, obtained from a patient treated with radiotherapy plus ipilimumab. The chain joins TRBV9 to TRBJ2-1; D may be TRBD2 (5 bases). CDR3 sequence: CASSDVAGPYNEQFF. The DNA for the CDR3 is TGTGCCAGCAGCGACGTCGCGGGCCCCTACAATGAGCAGTTCTTC.